Listed below are T cell receptor beta chains from one sample, sequenced in a study of T-cell memory formation after mild COVID-19. TCRdb independently ran MiXCR on the 5' RACE reads; one entry per CDR3 protein. This sample has tens of thousands of distinct CDR3 sequences, with less than 15% found just once. Sequencing was carried out using PBMCs or a T cell subset sorted from them (not recorded which). The receptors stem from a young man who had mild COVID-19 (a few samples of this study predate the infection). Cell type and time point are not known. The CDR3 runs from the conserved cysteine through the conserved F or W. Each record gives: CDR3 protein, V gene, J gene.

CDR3aa: CSAEGDTQYF
v_gene: TRBV29-1
j_gene: TRBJ2-3

CDR3aa: CASTFGGGGQETQYF
v_gene: TRBV7-2
j_gene: TRBJ2-5

CDR3aa: CASRGQGYEQYF
v_gene: TRBV6-2/TRBV6-3
j_gene: TRBJ2-7

CDR3aa: CASSPNFDNEQFF
v_gene: TRBV9
j_gene: TRBJ2-1

CDR3aa: CASSLGAGRRETQYF
v_gene: TRBV12-3/TRBV12-4
j_gene: TRBJ2-5

CDR3aa: CASSEGVNTEAFF
v_gene: TRBV2
j_gene: TRBJ1-1

CDR3aa: CASSQVPAGGVETQYF
v_gene: TRBV4-1
j_gene: TRBJ2-5

CDR3aa: CSVTTGWEETQYF
v_gene: TRBV29-1
j_gene: TRBJ2-5

CDR3aa: CSVAPGHTEAFF
v_gene: TRBV29-1
j_gene: TRBJ1-1

CDR3aa: CSASAGGISYNEQFF
v_gene: TRBV20-1
j_gene: TRBJ2-1

CDR3aa: CASGYGAGTGANVLTF
v_gene: TRBV9
j_gene: TRBJ2-6

CDR3aa: CASTPGPMNTEAFF
v_gene: TRBV7-9
j_gene: TRBJ1-1

CDR3aa: CASSAGYTYYEQYF
v_gene: TRBV6-2/TRBV6-3
j_gene: TRBJ2-7

CDR3aa: CASSPGGAGYNEQFF
v_gene: TRBV7-3
j_gene: TRBJ2-1

CDR3aa: CASSHWGEAFF
v_gene: TRBV7-9
j_gene: TRBJ1-1

CDR3aa: CASSYSPQWEGTQNEQFF
v_gene: TRBV6-2/TRBV6-3
j_gene: TRBJ2-1

CDR3aa: CATSRGGVTETQYF
v_gene: TRBV15
j_gene: TRBJ2-5

CDR3aa: CASSYRQGRVQYF
v_gene: TRBV6-5
j_gene: TRBJ2-7

CDR3aa: CASSPERLSSYNEQFF
v_gene: TRBV6-5
j_gene: TRBJ2-1

CDR3aa: CASSQDTGYNSPLHF
v_gene: TRBV4-3
j_gene: TRBJ1-6

CDR3aa: CASSLALGGDGYTF
v_gene: TRBV7-2
j_gene: TRBJ1-2

CDR3aa: CASIQPTAEAFF
v_gene: TRBV6-6
j_gene: TRBJ1-1

CDR3aa: CASSSPDLPGQGGYTF
v_gene: TRBV6-5
j_gene: TRBJ1-2

CDR3aa: CASSLGGLGYTF
v_gene: TRBV4-1
j_gene: TRBJ1-2

CDR3aa: CASGLVIGNQPQHF
v_gene: TRBV12-5
j_gene: TRBJ1-5

CDR3aa: CASRPGTGPSYNEQFF
v_gene: TRBV12-3/TRBV12-4
j_gene: TRBJ2-1

CDR3aa: CASSLAGFNEQFF
v_gene: TRBV5-1
j_gene: TRBJ2-1

CDR3aa: CASSDPRAGGDEQYF
v_gene: TRBV2
j_gene: TRBJ2-7

CDR3aa: CASRRVTVDNEQFF
v_gene: TRBV6-5
j_gene: TRBJ2-1

CDR3aa: CSVEGVVRDRRETQYF
v_gene: TRBV29-1
j_gene: TRBJ2-5

CDR3aa: CASRGGEETQYF
v_gene: TRBV7-2
j_gene: TRBJ2-5

CDR3aa: CASSGVGADQETQYF
v_gene: TRBV11-2
j_gene: TRBJ2-5

CDR3aa: CASSTLPDRGHYGYTF
v_gene: TRBV7-9
j_gene: TRBJ1-2

CDR3aa: CASSYGGDLNSPLHF
v_gene: TRBV6-5
j_gene: TRBJ1-6

CDR3aa: CAWSGMTEQYF
v_gene: TRBV30
j_gene: TRBJ2-7

CDR3aa: CASSHVRDSTDTQYF
v_gene: TRBV4-3
j_gene: TRBJ2-3

CDR3aa: CSARDGGQPMTGELFF
v_gene: TRBV20-1
j_gene: TRBJ2-2

CDR3aa: CASTGQGFGQPQHF
v_gene: TRBV6-5
j_gene: TRBJ1-5

CDR3aa: CASSLASRDQEETQYF
v_gene: TRBV12-3/TRBV12-4
j_gene: TRBJ2-5

CDR3aa: CASRTDSPIGANVLTF
v_gene: TRBV6-2/TRBV6-3
j_gene: TRBJ2-6

CDR3aa: CAISDSFTGANVLTF
v_gene: TRBV10-3
j_gene: TRBJ2-6

CDR3aa: CAVIAGGLGDEQFF
v_gene: TRBV28
j_gene: TRBJ2-1

CDR3aa: CASSYSPTPGATEAFF
v_gene: TRBV6-5
j_gene: TRBJ1-1